Following are 6 T cell receptor beta chains from one sample sequenced in a study of blood T cell repertoires in COVID-19. Assay used: immunoSEQ multiplex PCR; TCRdb lists only in-frame clones, some missing. The data contain some 78,000 clones, around 86% of them singletons. Material for sequencing was peripheral blood. These receptors came from a man in his forties or fifties with active or convalescent COVID-19.

The J gene is TRBJ1-6, the V gene TRBV7-9, with 10 bases lining up with TRBD1. Germline V lookup: CDR1 SEHNR, CDR2 FQNEAQ (reference sequence). Germline trimming cut 4 bases from V and 9 bases from J; bases unmatched to any gene: 6. This CDR3 spans 15 amino acids. CDR3 DNA sequence: TGTGCCAGCAGCTCCGGGACAGGGGAGGCTTCACCCCTCCACTTT. Translated, it gives CASSSGTGEASPLHF.

V is TRBV24-1 and J is TRBJ2-3, with TRBD1 identical over 8 bases. CDR1 and CDR2 from the germline V gene are KGHDR and SFDVKD. Trimming at V came to 1 base and at J to 1 base, leaving 3 bases not matched to a gene. This CDR3 comprises 16 residues. CDR3 DNA: TGTGCCACCAGTGATTTTATACAGGGGGGCACAGATACGCAGTATTTT. Its protein is CATSDFIQGGTDTQYF.

This clone came up a few times. The V gene is TRBV5-4, the J gene TRBJ1-1; unclear D gene. Trimming pared 0 bases from V and 1 base from J, leaving 7 bases between. CDR1 is SGHNT and CDR2 is YYREEE in the germline V gene (reference sequence). The CDR3 is 14 residues long. CDR3 coding DNA: TGTGCCAGCAGCTTGGAGGCGGGGAACACTGAAGCTTTCTTT. Translation gives CASSLEAGNTEAFF.

The J gene is TRBJ2-3, the V gene TRBV19, with D possibly being TRBD2 (6 bases). CDR1 and CDR2 (germline): LNHDA, SQIVND (reference sequence). The germline V and J ends were trimmed by 5 bases and 2 bases, with 8 bases remaining between them. CDR3 length: 13 residues. The CDR3 DNA reads as TGTGCCAGTAGTGGAGGGATCACAGATACGCAGTATTTT. Protein: CASSGGITDTQYF.

The rearrangement links TRBV25-1 to TRBJ2-5; D call uncertain. The CDR3 loop spans 16 amino acids. Germline assignment: CDR1 MGHDK and CDR2 SYGVNS. V dropped 0 bases and J dropped 5 bases, with 16 bases sitting between them. The CDR3 DNA reads as TGTGCCAGCAGTGAATATTTCCCCCCTATGGTCGAGACCCAGTACTTC. Translation: CASSEYFPPMVETQYF.

The chain joins TRBV19 to TRBJ2-6; 12 nucleotides line up with TRBD1. V dropped 8 bases and J dropped 3; count of bases not matched to a gene: 5. From germline, CDR1 is LNHDA and CDR2 SQIVND (reference sequence). This CDR3 contains 16 residues. CDR3 amino acids: CASGTGGKNGANVLTF. CDR3 sequence (DNA): TGTGCCAGTGGGACAGGGGGCAAAAATGGGGCCAACGTCCTGACTTTC.